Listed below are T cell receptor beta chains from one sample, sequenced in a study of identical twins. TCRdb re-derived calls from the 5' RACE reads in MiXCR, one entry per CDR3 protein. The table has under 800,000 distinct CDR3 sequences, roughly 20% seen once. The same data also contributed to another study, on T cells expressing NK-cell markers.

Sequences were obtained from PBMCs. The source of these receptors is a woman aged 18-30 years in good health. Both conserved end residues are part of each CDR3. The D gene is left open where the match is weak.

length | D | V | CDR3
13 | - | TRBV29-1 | CSVWVQGNTEAFF
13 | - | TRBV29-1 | CSAVGYSYNEQFF
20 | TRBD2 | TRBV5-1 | CASSPTGGGRAFSSYNEQFF
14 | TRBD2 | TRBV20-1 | CSAELAGDPDTQYF
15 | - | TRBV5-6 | CASSLGPPQGTAQFF
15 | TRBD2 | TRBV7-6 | CASSPPSGRTGTQYF
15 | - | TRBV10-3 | CAISESAGDGYGYTF
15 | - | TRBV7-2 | CASSLTSGLNTEAFF
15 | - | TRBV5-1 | CASSLEGLLGYGYTF
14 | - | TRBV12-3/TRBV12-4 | CASSFSGGWNEQFF
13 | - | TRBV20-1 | CSAKRQHFNEQFF
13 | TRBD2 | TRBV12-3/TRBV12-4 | CASSTSGAHEQYF
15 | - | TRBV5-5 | CASSLRFGGGETQYF
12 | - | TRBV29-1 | CSVERGNGELFF
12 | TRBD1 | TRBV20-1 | CSSRTGSDTQYF